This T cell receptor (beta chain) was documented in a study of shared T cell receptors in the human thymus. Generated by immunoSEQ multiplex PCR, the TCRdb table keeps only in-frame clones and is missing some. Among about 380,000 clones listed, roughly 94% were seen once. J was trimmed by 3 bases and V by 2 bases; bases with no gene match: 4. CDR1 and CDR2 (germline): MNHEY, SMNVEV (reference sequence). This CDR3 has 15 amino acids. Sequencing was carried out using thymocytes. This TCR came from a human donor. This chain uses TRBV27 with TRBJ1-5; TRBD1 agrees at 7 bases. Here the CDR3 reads CASSLGQGDNQPQHF. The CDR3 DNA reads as TGTGCCAGCAGTTTAGGTCAGGGGGACAATCAGCCCCAGCATTTT.